The clone carrying this T cell receptor (beta chain) was seen repeatedly, ten times or more. The data originate from a study of human T cells and chemical hapten exposure. The time point is: patch test 3, about 24 weeks after DPC sensitization. The sample's treatment: therapeutic diphenylcyclopropenone sensitization with weekly scalp DPC. TCRdb analysed the RACE reads with MiXCR anew, one entry per CDR3 protein. The sample consists of around 110,000 distinct CDR3 sequences, around 11% of them appearing once. Germline assignment: CDR1 SQVTM and CDR2 ANQGSEA. This CDR3 is 12 amino acids long. The V and J ends lost 0 bases and 4 bases respectively, with 5 bases between them.

The sequenced sample was whole blood, obtained in connection with sensitization to the hapten diphenylcyclopropenone (DPC). This chain uses TRBV29-1 with TRBJ2-3; D is unresolved. The sequence was collected from a woman in her forties or fifties with alopecia areata. Some clones in this sample may be carry-over from other donors' samples. The CDR3 loop reads CSVEDHSDTQYF. CDR3 in DNA: TGCAGCGTTGAAGATCATTCAGATACGCAGTATTTT.